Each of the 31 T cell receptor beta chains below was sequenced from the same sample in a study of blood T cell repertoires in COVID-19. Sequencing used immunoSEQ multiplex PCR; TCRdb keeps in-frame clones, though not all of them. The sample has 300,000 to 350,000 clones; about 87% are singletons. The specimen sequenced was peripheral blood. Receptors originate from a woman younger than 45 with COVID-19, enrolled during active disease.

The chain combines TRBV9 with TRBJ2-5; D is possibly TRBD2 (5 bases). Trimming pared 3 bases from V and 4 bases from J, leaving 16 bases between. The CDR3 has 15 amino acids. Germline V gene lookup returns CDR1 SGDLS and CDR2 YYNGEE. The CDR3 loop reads CASSDRGGIGETQYF. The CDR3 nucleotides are TGTGCCAGCAGCGACCGGGGTGGCATAGGAGAGACCCAGTACTTC.

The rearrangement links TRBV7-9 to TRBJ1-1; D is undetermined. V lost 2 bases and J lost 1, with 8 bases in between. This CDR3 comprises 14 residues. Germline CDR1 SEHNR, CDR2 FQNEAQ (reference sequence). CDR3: CASSLRSGNTEAFF. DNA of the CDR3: TGTGCCAGCAGCTTAAGGTCGGGGAACACTGAAGCTTTCTTT.

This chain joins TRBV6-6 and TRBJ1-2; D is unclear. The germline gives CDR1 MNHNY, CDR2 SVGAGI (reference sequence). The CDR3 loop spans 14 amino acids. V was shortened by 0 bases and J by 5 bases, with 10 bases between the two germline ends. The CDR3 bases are TGTGCCAGCAGTTACTCGGCCGGAGCTTATGGCTACACCTTC. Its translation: CASSYSAGAYGYTF.

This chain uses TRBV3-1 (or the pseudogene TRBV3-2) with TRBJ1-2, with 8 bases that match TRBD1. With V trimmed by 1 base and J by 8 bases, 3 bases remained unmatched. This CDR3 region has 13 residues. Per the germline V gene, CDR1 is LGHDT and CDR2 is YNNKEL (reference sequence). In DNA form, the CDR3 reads TGTGCCAGCAGCCAAGGGACAGGGACGGGCTACACCTTC. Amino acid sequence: CASSQGTGTGYTF.

DNA for the CDR3: TGTGCCAGCAGCTTGGGACAGCCTAGGAACACTGAAGCTTTCTTT. This codes for CASSLGQPRNTEAFF. This chain uses TRBV5-6 with TRBJ1-1; D is possibly TRBD1 (5 bases). The CDR3 totals 15 residues. Trimming stripped 0 bases from V and 1 base from J, with 10 bases between. Germline V gene sequence: CDR1 SGHDT, CDR2 YYEEEE.

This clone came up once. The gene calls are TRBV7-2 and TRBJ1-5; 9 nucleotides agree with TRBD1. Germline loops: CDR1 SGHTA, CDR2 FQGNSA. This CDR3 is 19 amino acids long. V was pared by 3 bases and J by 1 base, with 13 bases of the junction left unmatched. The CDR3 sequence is CASSLVVLVQGASNQPQHF. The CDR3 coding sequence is TGTGCCAGCAGCTTGGTTGTTTTGGTACAGGGGGCCAGCAATCAGCCCCAGCATTTT. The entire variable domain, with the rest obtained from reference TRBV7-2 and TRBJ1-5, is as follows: GAGVSQSPSNKVTEKGKDVELRCDPISGHTALYWYRQSLGQGLEFLIYFQGNSAPDKSGLPSDRFSAERTGGSVSTLTIQRTQQEDSAVYLCASSLVVLVQGASNQPQHFGDGTRLSIL.

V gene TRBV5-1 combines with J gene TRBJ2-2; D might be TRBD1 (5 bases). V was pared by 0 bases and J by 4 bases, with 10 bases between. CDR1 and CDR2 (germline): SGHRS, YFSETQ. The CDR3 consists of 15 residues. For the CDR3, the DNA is TGCGCCAGCAGCTTGGCCCCTAGGGGCACCGGGGAGCTGTTTTTT. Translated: CASSLAPRGTGELFF.

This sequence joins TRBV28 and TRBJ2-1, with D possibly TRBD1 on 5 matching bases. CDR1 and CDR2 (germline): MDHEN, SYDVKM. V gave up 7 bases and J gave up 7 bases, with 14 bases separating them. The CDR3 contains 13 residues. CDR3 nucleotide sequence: TGTGCCAGCACCTCGCCAGGGCGGAATGAGCAGTTCTTC. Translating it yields CASTSPGRNEQFF.

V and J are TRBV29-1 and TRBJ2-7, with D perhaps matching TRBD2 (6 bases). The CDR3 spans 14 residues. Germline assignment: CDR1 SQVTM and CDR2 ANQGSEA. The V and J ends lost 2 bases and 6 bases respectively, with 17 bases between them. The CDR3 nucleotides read TGCAGCGTTGAACCCACGGGAGCCCGTCGCGAGCAGTACTTC. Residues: CSVEPTGARREQYF.

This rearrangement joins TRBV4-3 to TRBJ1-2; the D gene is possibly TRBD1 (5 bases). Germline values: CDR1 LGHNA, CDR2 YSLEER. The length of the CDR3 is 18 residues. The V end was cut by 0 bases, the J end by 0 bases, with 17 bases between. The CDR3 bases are TGCGCCAGCAGCCAAGATCCGACGGGGAGGGGAACTAACTATGGCTACACCTTC. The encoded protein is CASSQDPTGRGTNYGYTF.

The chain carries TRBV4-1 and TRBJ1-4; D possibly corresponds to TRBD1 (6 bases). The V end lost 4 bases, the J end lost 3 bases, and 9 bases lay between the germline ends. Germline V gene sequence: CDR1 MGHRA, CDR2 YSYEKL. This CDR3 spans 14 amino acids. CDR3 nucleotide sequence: TGCGCCAGCAGCCTTGGGACACCTAATGAAAAACTGTTTTTT. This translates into CASSLGTPNEKLFF.

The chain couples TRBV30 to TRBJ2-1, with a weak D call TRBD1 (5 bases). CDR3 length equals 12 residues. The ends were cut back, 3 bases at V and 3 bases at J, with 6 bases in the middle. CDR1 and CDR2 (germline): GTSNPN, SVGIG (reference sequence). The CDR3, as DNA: TGTGCCTGGAGAGGGGACTACAATGAGCAGTTCTTC. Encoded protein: CAWRGDYNEQFF.

In nucleotides, the CDR3 is TGTGCCAGCAACCCGACAGGGATGGACAATCAGCCCCAGCATTTT. Encoded protein: CASNPTGMDNQPQHF. The rearrangement links TRBV21-1 to TRBJ1-5; the table's D gene call, TRBD1, was not cross checked with the DNA. TRBV21-1 is deemed a pseudogene. This CDR3 comprises 15 residues.

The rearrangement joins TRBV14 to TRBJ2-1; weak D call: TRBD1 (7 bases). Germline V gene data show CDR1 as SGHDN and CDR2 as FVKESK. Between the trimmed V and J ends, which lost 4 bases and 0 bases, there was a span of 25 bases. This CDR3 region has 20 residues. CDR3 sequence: CASSRPPGRGTGASYNEQFF. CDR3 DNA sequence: TGTGCCAGCAGCCGACCCCCAGGCAGGGGGACGGGGGCCTCCTACAATGAGCAGTTCTTC.

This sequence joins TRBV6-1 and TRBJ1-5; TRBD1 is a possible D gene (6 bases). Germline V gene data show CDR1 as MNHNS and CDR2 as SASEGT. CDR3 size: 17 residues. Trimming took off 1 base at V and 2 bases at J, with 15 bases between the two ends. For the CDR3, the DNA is TGTGCCAGCAGTGAAGACCGGGGCCAGGGGCGCAATCAGCCCCAGCATTTT. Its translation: CASSEDRGQGRNQPQHF.

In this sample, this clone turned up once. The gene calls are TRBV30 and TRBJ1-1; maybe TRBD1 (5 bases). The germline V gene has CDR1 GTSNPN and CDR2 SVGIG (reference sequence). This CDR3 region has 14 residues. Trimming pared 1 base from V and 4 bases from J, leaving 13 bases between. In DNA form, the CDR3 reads TGTGCCTGGAGTGGCCGGGACTTTTCCACTGAAGCTTTCTTT. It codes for CAWSGRDFSTEAFF.

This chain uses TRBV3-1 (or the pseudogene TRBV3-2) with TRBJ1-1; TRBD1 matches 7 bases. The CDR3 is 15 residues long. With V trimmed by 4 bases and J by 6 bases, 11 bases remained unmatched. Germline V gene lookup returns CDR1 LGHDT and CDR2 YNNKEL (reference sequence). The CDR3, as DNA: TGTGCCAGCAGCCGGCTTAAGGGGGCCGTAGCTGAAGCTTTCTTT. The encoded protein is CASSRLKGAVAEAFF.

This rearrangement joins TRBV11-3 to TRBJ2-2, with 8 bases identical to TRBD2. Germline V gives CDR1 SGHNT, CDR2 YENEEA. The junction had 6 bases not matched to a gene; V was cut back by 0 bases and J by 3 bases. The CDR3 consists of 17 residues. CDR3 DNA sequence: TGTGCCAGCAGCTTAGATCAGTCGGGAGGGGACACCGGGGAGCTGTTTTTT. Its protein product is CASSLDQSGGDTGELFF.

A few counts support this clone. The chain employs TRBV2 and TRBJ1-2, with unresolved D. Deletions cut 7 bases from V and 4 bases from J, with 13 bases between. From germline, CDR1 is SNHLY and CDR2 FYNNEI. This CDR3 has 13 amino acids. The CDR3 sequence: CASIGGWSYGYTF. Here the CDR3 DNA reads TGTGCCAGCATCGGAGGGTGGTCCTATGGCTACACCTTC.

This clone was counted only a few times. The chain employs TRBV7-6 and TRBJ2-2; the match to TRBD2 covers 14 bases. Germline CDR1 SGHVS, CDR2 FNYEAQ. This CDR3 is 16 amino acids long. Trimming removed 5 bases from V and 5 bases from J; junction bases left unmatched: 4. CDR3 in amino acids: CASSLRLAGGTGELFF. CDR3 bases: TGTGCCAGCAGCCTCCGACTAGCGGGGGGGACCGGGGAGCTGTTTTTT.

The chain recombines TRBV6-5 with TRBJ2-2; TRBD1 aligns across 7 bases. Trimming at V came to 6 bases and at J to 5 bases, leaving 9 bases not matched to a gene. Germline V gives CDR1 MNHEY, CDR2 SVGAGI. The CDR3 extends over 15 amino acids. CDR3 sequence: CASSARQGRTGELFF. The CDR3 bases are TGTGCCAGCAGCGCGCGACAGGGACGGACCGGGGAGCTGTTTTTT.

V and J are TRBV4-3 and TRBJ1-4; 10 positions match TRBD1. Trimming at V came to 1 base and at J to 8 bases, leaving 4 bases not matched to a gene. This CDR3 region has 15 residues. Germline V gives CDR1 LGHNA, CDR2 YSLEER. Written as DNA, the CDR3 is TGCGCCAGCAGCCAAGGCGGGACAGGGGTCGAAAAACTGTTTTTT. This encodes CASSQGGTGVEKLFF.

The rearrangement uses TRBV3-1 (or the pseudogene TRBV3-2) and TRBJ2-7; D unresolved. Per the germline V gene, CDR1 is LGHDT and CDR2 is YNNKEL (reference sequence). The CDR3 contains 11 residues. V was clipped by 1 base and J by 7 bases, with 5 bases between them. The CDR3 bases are TGTGCCAGCAGCCAAGGACAAGAGCAGTACGTC. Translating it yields CASSQGQEQYV.

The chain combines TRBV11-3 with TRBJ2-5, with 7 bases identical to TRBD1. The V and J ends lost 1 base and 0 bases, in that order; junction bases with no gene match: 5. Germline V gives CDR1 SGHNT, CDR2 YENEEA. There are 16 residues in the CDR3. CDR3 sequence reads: CASSLVGRGYQETQYF. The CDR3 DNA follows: TGTGCCAGCAGCTTAGTGGGCAGGGGGTACCAAGAGACCCAGTACTTC.

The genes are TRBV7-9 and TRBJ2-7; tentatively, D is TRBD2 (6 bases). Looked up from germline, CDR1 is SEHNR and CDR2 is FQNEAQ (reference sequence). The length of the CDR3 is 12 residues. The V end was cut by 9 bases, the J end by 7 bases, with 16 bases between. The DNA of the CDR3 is TGTGCCAGTTCGGGAGCTCCTAGAGAGCAGTACTTC. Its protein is CASSGAPREQYF.

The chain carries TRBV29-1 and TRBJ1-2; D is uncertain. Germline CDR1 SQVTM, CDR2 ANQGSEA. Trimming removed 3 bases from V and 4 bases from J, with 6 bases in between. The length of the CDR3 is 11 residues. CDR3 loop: CSVDLAYGYTF. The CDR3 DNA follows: TGCAGCGTTGATTTGGCCTATGGCTACACCTTC.

CDR3: CASRAVPRNEKLFF. In nucleotides, the CDR3 is TGCGCCAGCAGAGCCGTCCCTAGGAATGAAAAACTGTTTTTT. The chain joins TRBV4-1 to TRBJ1-4; no clear D gene. The V end lost 6 bases, the J end lost 5 bases, and 13 bases lay between the germline ends. The CDR3 runs 14 residues. The germline V gene has CDR1 MGHRA and CDR2 YSYEKL.

CDR3 bases: TGCGCCAGCAGCCAAGGGCTAGTGATTTACACCGGGGAGCTGTTTTTT. Translating it yields CASSQGLVIYTGELFF. The gene calls are TRBV4-3 and TRBJ2-2; D not resolved. Trimming cost V 1 base and J 3 bases, with 12 bases left between them. Germline CDR1 LGHNA, CDR2 YSLEER. The CDR3 totals 16 residues.

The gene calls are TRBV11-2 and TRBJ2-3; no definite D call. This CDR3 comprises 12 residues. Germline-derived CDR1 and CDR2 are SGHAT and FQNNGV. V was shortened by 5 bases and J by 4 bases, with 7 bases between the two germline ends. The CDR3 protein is CASSLNADTQYF. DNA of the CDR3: TGTGCCAGCAGCCTAAACGCAGATACGCAGTATTTT.

CDR3 residues: CASSARTWGGGYTF. Written as DNA, the CDR3 is TGTGCCAGCAGCGCCCGGACTTGGGGAGGTGGCTACACCTTC. The rearrangement joins TRBV5-6 to TRBJ1-2; D unclear. Germline V gives CDR1 SGHDT, CDR2 YYEEEE. The V and J ends lost 4 bases and 7 bases respectively, with 17 bases between them. The CDR3 extends over 14 amino acids.

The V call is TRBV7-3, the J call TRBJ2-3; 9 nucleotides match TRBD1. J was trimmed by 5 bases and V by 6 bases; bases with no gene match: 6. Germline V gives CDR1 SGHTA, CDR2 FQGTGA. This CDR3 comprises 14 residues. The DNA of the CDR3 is TGTGCCAGCAGTCGGACAGGGGACGGAGATACGCAGTATTTT. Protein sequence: CASSRTGDGDTQYF.